The subject of this entry is one T cell receptor beta chain. What it binds is unknown. The data stem from a study of cytomegalovirus exposure and HLA in healthy donors. Use of 60 Vbeta and 13 Jbeta primers characterized the PCR. The protocol was immunoSEQ multiplex PCR, while the TCRdb copy is restricted to in-frame clones and leaves out a portion. The table has roughly 160,000 clones, 70% to 80% seen once. The length of the CDR3 is 15 residues. From germline, CDR1 is MDHEN and CDR2 SYDVKM. V shed 6 bases and J shed 5 bases, with 19 bases lying between them. Study-level points and caveats: Within the data, a cluster of highly shared sequence variants was likely a sequencing artifact.

This clonotype was sampled from a man under 40 in good health and CMV-seronegative. The chain combines TRBV28 with TRBJ1-2, with a tentative D call TRBD1 (5 bases). Sequenced input: PBMCs. The CDR3 sequence is CASSLGLQENYGYTF. CDR3 coding DNA: TGTGCCAGCAGCCTGGGACTTCAGGAAAATTATGGCTACACCTTC.